This entry features one TCR beta chain sequence. Original data processing: The assay estimated nucleated cells by amplifying reference gene primers. Libraries were prepared by immunoSEQ multiplex PCR; TCRdb keeps only in-frame clonotypes and omits some of them. V, J and clone size were drawn from that table, and D and trimming were deduced from the DNA. The repertoire holds nearly 250,000 clones, roughly 83% seen once, with 5.5% to 6.5% in the top ten. The CDR3 spans 17 residues. Germline lookup yields CDR1 SGHRS and CDR2 YFSETQ. V was clipped by 1 base and J by 0 bases; unmatched bases: 5. This sample is drawn from a study of blood T cell repertoires in COVID-19.

The clonotype originates from a woman of 80 years or more with COVID-19, enrolled during active disease. The chain recombines TRBV5-1 with TRBJ1-4, with TRBD1 matching 8 bases. The material sequenced was peripheral blood. The CDR3 is CASSLNPGGATNEKLFF. CDR3 DNA sequence: TGCGCCAGCAGCTTGAATCCAGGGGGCGCAACTAATGAAAAACTGTTTTTT.